This T cell receptor (beta chain) was observed in a study of Tregs in tolerant kidney transplant recipients. Regarding the study as a whole: No direct test of biological reproducibility was done here.

After removal of 6 bases from V and 0 bases from J, the junction contained 5 bases not matched to a gene. The CDR3 runs 15 residues. The V gene's germline CDR1 is MNHEY and CDR2 SVGAGI. Profiling relied on immunoSEQ multiplex PCR, and the TCRdb table lists in-frame clones only, not all of them. The data hold about 240,000 clones, with approximately 83% observed a single time. Unstimulated Tregs (CD4+CD25+CD127-) and CD4+CD25- non-Tregs were sorted from PBMCs. This clone came up once. Its antigen is not identified. The sequenced sample was CD4+ T cells from blood. This chain joins TRBV6-5 and TRBJ2-7, with TRBD2 identical over 10 bases. The clonotype was recovered from a human donor in good health. The DNA for the CDR3 is TGTGCCAGCAGCAACCAGCGGGGGGGCTCCTACGAGCAGTACTTC. Protein product: CASSNQRGGSYEQYF.